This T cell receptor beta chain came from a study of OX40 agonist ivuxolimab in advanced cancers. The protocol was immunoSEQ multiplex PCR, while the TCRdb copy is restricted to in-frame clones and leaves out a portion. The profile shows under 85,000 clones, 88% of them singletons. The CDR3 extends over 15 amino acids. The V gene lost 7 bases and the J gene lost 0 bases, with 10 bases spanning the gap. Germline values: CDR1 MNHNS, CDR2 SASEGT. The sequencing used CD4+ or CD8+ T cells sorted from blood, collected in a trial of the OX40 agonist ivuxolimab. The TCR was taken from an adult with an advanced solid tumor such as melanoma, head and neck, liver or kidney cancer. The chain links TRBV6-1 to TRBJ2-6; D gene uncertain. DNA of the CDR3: TGTGCCAGCACGCGACTGCACTCTGGGGCCAACGTCCTGACTTTC. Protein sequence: CASTRLHSGANVLTF.